A single sample gave rise to the 20 T cell receptor beta chains below, sequenced in a study of technical replicates of blood from a handful of donors. Data came from immunoSEQ multiplex PCR; TCRdb stores just in-frame clones and leaves some out. The sample gives about 70,000 clones, almost 99% of which show up once; around 0.22% is in the top ten. The specimen was T cells isolated from PBMCs. The receptors stem from a human donor in good health.

This rearrangement joins TRBV5-4 to TRBJ2-7, with 8 bases lining up with TRBD1. With V trimmed by 2 bases and J by 4 bases, 14 bases remained unmatched. CDR1 and CDR2 (germline): SGHNT, YYREEE (reference sequence). There are 17 residues in the CDR3. CDR3 sequence (DNA): TGTGCCAGCAGCTTAAGAAGGTCCAGGGGGCCGGTGTACGAGCAGTACTTC. It codes for CASSLRRSRGPVYEQYF. The full variable domain, its missing parts supplied by reference TRBV5-4 and TRBJ2-7, is ETGVTQSPTHLIKTRGQQVTLRCSSQSGHNTVSWYQQALGQGPQFIFQYYREEENGRGNFPPRFSGLQFPNYSSELNVNALELDDSALYLCASSLRRSRGPVYEQYFGPGTRLTVT.

The rearrangement uses TRBV6-1 and TRBJ2-7; 8 nucleotides line up with TRBD1. The V segment lost 6 bases and the J segment 1 base; nucleotides outside the gene matches: 5. Germline V gene sequence: CDR1 MNHNS, CDR2 SASEGT. CDR3 length: 14 amino acids. CDR3: CASRGQAPSYEQYF. CDR3 DNA: TGTGCCAGCAGGGGACAGGCACCTTCCTACGAGCAGTACTTC.

The chain carries TRBV19 and TRBJ2-1, with D maybe TRBD2 (5 bases). The CDR3 is made up of 13 amino acids. Trimming took 3 bases from V and 10 from J, leaving 13 bases between them. Per germline, CDR1 LNHDA and CDR2 SQIVND (reference sequence). The CDR3 DNA reads TGTGCCAGTAGTATTCTGGGGAGATGGGAGCAGTTCTTC. It yields the protein CASSILGRWEQFF. Together with reference TRBV19 and TRBJ2-1, the CDR3 gives the full variable domain: DGGITQSPKYLFRKEGQNVTLSCEQNLNHDAMYWYRQDPGQGLRLIYYSQIVNDFQKGDIAEGYSVSREKKESFPLTVTSAQKNPTAFYLCASSILGRWEQFFGPGTRLTVL.

J is TRBJ2-1 and V is TRBV25-1; no firm D call. V was cut by 6 bases and J by 2 bases, with 5 bases left in between. CDR3 length: 12 amino acids. Germline-derived CDR1 and CDR2 are MGHDK and SYGVNS. The CDR3 protein is CASRATYNEQFF. The CDR3 nucleotides are TGTGCCAGCAGGGCCACCTACAATGAGCAGTTCTTC. Looking up the rest from reference TRBV25-1 and TRBJ2-1 gives the full variable domain: EADIYQTPRYLVIGTGKKITLECSQTMGHDKMYWYQQDPGMELHLIHYSYGVNSTEKGDLSSESTVSRIRTEHFPLTLESARPSHTSQYLCASRATYNEQFFGPGTRLTVL.

The chain has TRBV5-1 and TRBJ2-7, with 8 bases that match TRBD2. The CDR3 length is 15 residues. Germline CDR1 reads SGHRS; CDR2 reads YFSETQ. The V and J ends lost 5 bases and 6 bases, in that order; junction bases with no gene match: 13. As DNA, the CDR3 is TGCGCCAGCAGTCCCTCGGGGACTAGGGGCTCCGAGCAGTACTTC. Translated: CASSPSGTRGSEQYF.

V and J are TRBV6-5 and TRBJ2-1; 10 positions match TRBD2. The germline V gene has CDR1 MNHEY and CDR2 SVGAGI. The CDR3 runs to 15 residues. The ends lost 4 bases at V and 3 bases at J; junction bases unmatched: 3. The CDR3 nucleotides are TGTGCCAGCAGTTTCCGGACTAGCGGCTACAATGAGCAGTTCTTC. It is translated as CASSFRTSGYNEQFF.

The sample holds one count of this clone. The genes are TRBV25-1 and TRBJ1-1; TRBD1 agrees at 8 bases. The CDR3 has 13 residues. Germline lookup yields CDR1 MGHDK and CDR2 SYGVNS. With V trimmed by 4 bases and J by 7 bases, 5 bases remained unmatched. CDR3 nucleotides: TGTGCCAGCAGTGTAGGGACAGGCTTTGAAGCTTTCTTT. Its translation: CASSVGTGFEAFF.

The chain carries TRBV19 and TRBJ1-5; 7 bases line up with TRBD1. The J segment lost 2 bases and the V segment lost 3 bases, leaving 4 bases of the junction unmatched. Germline CDR1 is LNHDA and CDR2 is SQIVND (reference sequence). The CDR3 covers 15 residues. The CDR3 sequence: CASSIRTGGNQPQHF. For the CDR3, the DNA is TGTGCCAGTAGTATCCGGACAGGAGGCAATCAGCCCCAGCATTTT. Using reference TRBV19 and TRBJ1-5 for the parts outside the CDR3, the full variable domain is DGGITQSPKYLFRKEGQNVTLSCEQNLNHDAMYWYRQDPGQGLRLIYYSQIVNDFQKGDIAEGYSVSREKKESFPLTVTSAQKNPTAFYLCASSIRTGGNQPQHFGDGTRLSIL.

This clone was counted once. The genes are TRBV6-5 and TRBJ2-5; the D gene is possibly TRBD1 (5 bases). V lost 0 bases and J lost 0, with 8 bases in between. Germline lookup yields CDR1 MNHEY and CDR2 SVGAGI. The CDR3 length is 15 residues. This CDR3 reads CASSYSEGDQETQYF. Here the CDR3 DNA reads TGTGCCAGCAGTTACTCCGAAGGGGACCAAGAGACCCAGTACTTC.

V usage is TRBV5-6 and J usage is TRBJ1-2, with D possibly being TRBD1 (5 bases). The CDR3 is made up of 14 amino acids. Trimming left V 1 base short and J 6 bases short, with 13 bases between. Germline loops: CDR1 SGHDT, CDR2 YYEEEE. The CDR3 loop is CASSLLSIRDGYTF. In DNA, the CDR3 is TGTGCCAGCAGCTTGTTATCGATCAGGGATGGCTACACCTTC.

This chain links TRBV30 with TRBJ2-3; TRBD1 might be the D (6 bases). This CDR3 has 15 residues. V lost 8 bases and J 0 bases, leaving 18 bases between the germline ends. Looked up from germline, CDR1 is GTSNPN and CDR2 is SVGIG (reference sequence). CDR3 DNA: TGTGCCCTTAAGGGGGACCTCCTTAGCACAGATACGCAGTATTTT. Translation gives CALKGDLLSTDTQYF.

This chain's CDR3 is CAWSEKRDRGVGQPQHF. For the CDR3, the DNA is TGTGCCTGGAGTGAAAAGAGAGACAGGGGGGTTGGGCAGCCCCAGCATTTT. V and J are TRBV30 and TRBJ1-5; 9 nucleotides match TRBD1. The V and J ends lost 1 base and 7 bases, in that order; junction bases with no gene match: 14. The CDR3 spans 17 residues. Germline V gene sequence: CDR1 GTSNPN, CDR2 SVGIG (reference sequence).

J is TRBJ2-5 and V is TRBV4-2; 12 nucleotides agree with TRBD2. J gave up 4 bases and V 1 base, and 22 bases lay outside the gene matches. Per the germline V gene, CDR1 is LGHNA and CDR2 is YNFKEQ. This CDR3 comprises 22 residues. Written as DNA, the CDR3 is TGTGCCAGCAGCCAAGTAGGGAAAGAAGGACTAGCGGGAACTAGTGGTGGAGAGACCCAGTACTTC. It encodes CASSQVGKEGLAGTSGGETQYF.

The V call is TRBV5-1, the J call TRBJ2-6; 7 nucleotides line up with TRBD2. This CDR3 contains 18 residues. Germline CDR1 is SGHRS and CDR2 is YFSETQ. V dropped 4 bases and J dropped 0; count of bases not matched to a gene: 10. CDR3 sequence: CASSPFRGEPSGANVLTF. DNA for the CDR3: TGCGCCAGCAGCCCTTTTCGGGGGGAACCCTCTGGGGCCAACGTCCTGACTTTC.

J is TRBJ2-3 and V is TRBV7-9, with D uncertain. The germline CDR1 and CDR2 sequences are SEHNR and FQNEAQ (reference sequence). With 5 bases removed from V and 4 bases from J, the gap between germline ends came to 4 bases. This CDR3 has 11 amino acids. CDR3 amino acids: CASSRSDTQYF. DNA of the CDR3: TGTGCCAGCAGCCGTTCAGATACGCAGTATTTT.

The J gene is TRBJ1-1, the V gene TRBV11-2; D call uncertain. The germline V gene has CDR1 SGHAT and CDR2 FQNNGV. Deletions cut 6 bases from V and 7 bases from J, with 12 bases between. The CDR3 runs to 12 residues. The CDR3 bases are TGTGCCAGCAGGGATCGAGGCGTTGAAGCTTTCTTT. This translates into CASRDRGVEAFF.

The rearrangement joins TRBV5-6 to TRBJ2-6, with TRBD1 identical over 8 bases. Germline assignment: CDR1 SGHDT and CDR2 YYEEEE. Unmatched junction bases numbered 2, after V lost 6 bases and J lost 0 bases. CDR3 length: 15 residues. For the CDR3, the DNA is TGTGCCAGCATGGGACAGGCCTCTGGGGCCAACGTCCTGACTTTC. This translates into CASMGQASGANVLTF.

The chain employs TRBV4-2 and TRBJ2-1; 11 bases line up with TRBD2. V gave up 2 bases and J gave up 3 bases; unmatched junction bases: 3. This CDR3 is built from 16 residues. The germline V gene encodes CDR1 LGHNA and CDR2 YNFKEQ. The CDR3 sequence is CASSQTGTSGYNEQFF. The CDR3, as DNA: TGTGCCAGCAGCCAAACCGGGACTAGCGGCTACAATGAGCAGTTCTTC.

This rearrangement joins TRBV27 to TRBJ1-1, with TRBD1 identical over 9 bases. V trimming: 5 bases; J trimming: 12 bases; junction bases outside the gene matches: 10. CDR1 is MNHEY, CDR2 SMNVEV, per germline (reference sequence). The CDR3 sequence is 13 residues long. The CDR3 spells CASSTSGTGMTFF. CDR3 coding DNA: TGTGCCAGCAGTACATCCGGGACAGGGATGACTTTCTTT.

This clone was recorded only once. The chain employs TRBV6-5 and TRBJ1-2; TRBD1 aligns across 9 bases. The germline CDR1 and CDR2 sequences are MNHEY and SVGAGI. The V segment lost 2 bases and the J segment 6 bases; nucleotides outside the gene matches: 1. There are 13 residues in the CDR3. The CDR3 reads CASSYRDRDGYTF. DNA for the CDR3: TGTGCCAGCAGTTACCGGGACAGGGATGGCTACACCTTC.